Below are 32 T cell receptor beta chains sequenced from a single sample in a study of control samples from healthy donors and cancer patients. This table comes from immunoSEQ multiplex PCR, and its TCRdb copy is limited to in-frame clones, with some not included. The sample consists of just over 80,000 clones, 90% to 95% of them appearing once. The sequencing input was blood. These receptors were collected from a woman under 30 in good health.

The chain's CDR3 is CASRGQGGYEQYF. The CDR3 DNA sequence: TGTGCCAGCAGAGGACAGGGCGGGTACGAGCAGTACTTC. The V gene is TRBV5-6, the J gene TRBJ2-7; 8 bases are a match to TRBD1. Germline V gene data show CDR1 as SGHDT and CDR2 as YYEEEE. J lost 4 bases, V lost 5 bases, and 5 bases had no gene match. This CDR3 contains 13 residues.

The rearrangement links TRBV7-3 to TRBJ2-3, with D possibly matching TRBD1 (6 bases). The CDR3 contains 15 residues. Trimming removed 3 bases at V and 3 bases at J, with 13 bases between. Germline V gene lookup returns CDR1 SGHTA and CDR2 FQGTGA. The CDR3 reads CASSFSGQPTDTQYF. For the CDR3, the DNA is TGTGCCAGCAGCTTTTCAGGACAGCCAACAGATACGCAGTATTTT.

This chain connects TRBV10-3 to TRBJ1-1; D unresolved. Looked up from germline, CDR1 is ENHRY and CDR2 is SYGVKD. Between the trimmed V and J ends, which lost 5 bases and 1 base, there was a span of 11 bases. The CDR3 totals 14 residues. CDR3 in DNA: TGTGCCATCAGTCGACGTGGGGAGAACACTGAAGCTTTCTTT. Protein: CAISRRGENTEAFF.

V usage is TRBV11-3 and J usage is TRBJ2-7; D may be TRBD2 (6 bases). The germline V and J ends were trimmed by 0 bases and 3 bases, with 9 bases remaining between them. The germline V gene encodes CDR1 SGHNT and CDR2 YENEEA. CDR3 length equals 14 residues. The CDR3 sequence is CASSLEGGNYEQYF. In DNA form, the CDR3 reads TGTGCCAGCAGCTTAGAGGGGGGAAACTACGAGCAGTACTTC.

This chain links TRBV5-1 with TRBJ2-2, with a possible D match to TRBD1 (6 bases). The germline V gene has CDR1 SGHRS and CDR2 YFSETQ. The ends were cut back, 5 bases at V and 0 bases at J, with 14 bases in the middle. The length of the CDR3 is 16 residues. The CDR3 here is CASSYSRDTNTGELFF. CDR3 DNA: TGCGCCAGCAGTTATAGCAGGGACACGAACACCGGGGAGCTGTTTTTT.

V is TRBV7-8 and J is TRBJ2-2; D is undetermined. The germline V and J ends were trimmed by 6 bases and 3 bases, with 11 bases remaining between them. Germline V lookup: CDR1 SGHVS, CDR2 FQNEAQ. CDR3 length: 14 amino acids. The CDR3 is CASSISPDTGELFF. The CDR3 coding sequence is TGTGCCAGCAGTATTTCGCCAGACACCGGGGAGCTGTTTTTT.

The chain uses TRBV28 and TRBJ1-5; D gene ambiguous. CDR3 length: 14 residues. The germline CDR1 and CDR2 sequences are MDHEN and SYDVKM. Trimming pared 5 bases from V and 0 bases from J, leaving 8 bases between. CDR3 in DNA: TGTGCCAGCAGTCCCCTGTATAGCAATCAGCCCCAGCATTTT. Amino acid sequence: CASSPLYSNQPQHF.

This CDR3 reads CASSAYTGTQYF. The CDR3 region has the DNA TGTGCCAGCAGTGCGTATACCGGGACGCAGTATTTT. This sequence joins TRBV25-1 and TRBJ2-3; D remains unclear. The CDR3 covers 12 residues. The germline V gene has CDR1 MGHDK and CDR2 SYGVNS. V shed 4 bases and J shed 9 bases, with 11 bases lying between them.

This sequence joins TRBV10-1 and TRBJ1-6, with D hard to call. Germline V gene data show CDR1 as WNHNN and CDR2 as SYGVQD (reference sequence). V lost 0 bases and J lost 0, with 6 bases in between. The CDR3 consists of 16 residues. For the CDR3, the DNA is TGCGCCAGCAGTGAGTCCGAGAGCTCCTATAATTCACCCCTCCACTTT. Translating it yields CASSESESSYNSPLHF.

J is TRBJ2-2 and V is TRBV5-1, with 8 bases matching TRBD1. V lost 1 base to trimming and J lost 2 bases; unmatched junction nucleotides: 4. CDR3 length: 16 residues. Germline loops: CDR1 SGHRS, CDR2 YFSETQ. As DNA, the CDR3 is TGCGCCAGCAGCTTGTGGCAGGGGGCCAACACCGGGGAGCTGTTTTTT. The encoded protein is CASSLWQGANTGELFF.

The chain employs TRBV19 and TRBJ2-7, with 10 bases aligning to TRBD1. Per the germline V gene, CDR1 is LNHDA and CDR2 is SQIVND (reference sequence). V trimming: 1 base; J trimming: 2 bases; junction bases outside the gene matches: 5. The CDR3 spans 16 residues. Here the CDR3 reads CASSIAGTGATYEQYF. DNA for the CDR3: TGTGCCAGTAGTATAGCGGGGACAGGGGCCACCTACGAGCAGTACTTC.

CDR3: CASSDLGQGAAGNTIYF. The DNA for the CDR3 is TGCGCCAGCAGCGATCTGGGACAGGGGGCCGCTGGAAACACCATATATTTT. The V gene is TRBV5-1, the J gene TRBJ1-3, with TRBD1 matching over 12 bases. This CDR3 is built from 17 residues. Germline lookup yields CDR1 SGHRS and CDR2 YFSETQ. Trimming cost V 4 bases and J 2 bases; bases outside gene matches: 7.

The chain recombines TRBV24-1 with TRBJ1-5; possibly TRBD1 for D (5 bases). The CDR3 runs to 13 residues. Germline V lookup: CDR1 KGHDR, CDR2 SFDVKD. V gave up 5 bases and J gave up 7 bases, with 11 bases separating them. CDR3 coding DNA: TGTGCCACCAGTGGTCAGGGTAGCCAGCCCCAGCATTTT. Translating it yields CATSGQGSQPQHF.

V and J are TRBV4-1 and TRBJ2-5; 10 bases are shared with TRBD2. This CDR3 has 17 residues. Germline CDR1 is MGHRA and CDR2 is YSYEKL. The V gene end was trimmed by 1 base and the J gene end by 4 bases; junction bases not matched to a gene: 9. The CDR3 is CASSQGLSGGAVETQYF. CDR3 coding DNA: TGCGCCAGCAGCCAAGGGTTGAGCGGGGGGGCCGTAGAGACCCAGTACTTC.

The rearrangement joins TRBV6-1 to TRBJ1-3, with TRBD1 matching over 7 bases. CDR3 length equals 16 residues. The germline V gene has CDR1 MNHNS and CDR2 SASEGT. The V gene end was trimmed by 2 bases and the J gene end by 3 bases; junction bases not matched to a gene: 7. CDR3 nucleotide sequence: TGTGCCAGCAGTGAATCTGGACAGGCAGTTGGAAACACCATATATTTT. Translation gives CASSESGQAVGNTIYF.

The V call is TRBV19, the J call TRBJ1-2, with a tentative D call TRBD1 (6 bases). The germline V and J ends were trimmed by 6 bases and 4 bases, with 15 bases remaining between them. From germline, CDR1 is LNHDA and CDR2 SQIVND (reference sequence). CDR3 length: 14 residues. The CDR3 DNA follows: TGTGCCAGTAGACCCTCGGACAGACTCTATGGCTACACCTTC. It is translated as CASRPSDRLYGYTF.

This clone was recorded once. The chain combines TRBV4-1 with TRBJ2-5; 8 nucleotides match TRBD2. V dropped 0 bases and J dropped 2; count of bases not matched to a gene: 14. Germline V gene lookup returns CDR1 MGHRA and CDR2 YSYEKL. The length of the CDR3 is 19 residues. The CDR3: CASSQESPSGGIIQETQYF. For the CDR3, the DNA is TGCGCCAGCAGCCAAGAATCCCCTTCGGGGGGGATCATACAAGAGACCCAGTACTTC.

The chain has TRBV28 and TRBJ1-5; the D gene is possibly TRBD1 (6 bases). CDR3 length: 14 residues. Germline CDR1 MDHEN, CDR2 SYDVKM. Between the trimmed V and J ends, which lost 8 bases and 7 bases, there was a span of 18 bases. Written as DNA, the CDR3 is TGTGCCAGCTCAGAACAACAGGGCCGACAGCCCCAGCATTTT. It is translated as CASSEQQGRQPQHF.

This sequence joins TRBV28 and TRBJ2-3, with 8 bases aligning to TRBD2. The CDR3 runs to 16 residues. J lost 2 bases, V lost 5 bases, and 9 bases had no gene match. The germline V gene encodes CDR1 MDHEN and CDR2 SYDVKM. For the CDR3, the DNA is TGTGCCAGCAGTCCTTTGGGCGGGGGGATCACAGATACGCAGTATTTT. Translated: CASSPLGGGITDTQYF.

In this sample, this clone turned up once. The rearrangement links TRBV12-3 or TRBV12-4 to TRBJ1-3; D uncertain. Trimming shortened V by 1 base and J by 4 bases, and 2 bases separated the two germline ends. CDR3 length equals 12 residues. CDR3 in DNA: TGTGCCAGCAGTTTAGGAGGAAACACCATATATTTT. This translates into CASSLGGNTIYF.

The CDR3 nucleotides read TGTGCCGGAGGGGGAGGGACAGGTACAGAAAAACTGTTTTTT. Translating it yields CAGGGGTGTEKLFF. V is TRBV6-5 and J is TRBJ1-4, with 8 positions matching TRBD1. The V gene end was trimmed by 11 bases and the J gene end by 8 bases; junction bases not matched to a gene: 13. This CDR3 spans 14 amino acids. Per germline, CDR1 MNHEY and CDR2 SVGAGI.

This clone was recorded only once. V and J are TRBV4-1 and TRBJ2-1, with TRBD2 matching over 9 bases. The CDR3 is 18 residues long. CDR1 is MGHRA, CDR2 YSYEKL, per germline. V was clipped by 1 base and J by 8 bases; unmatched bases: 15. The CDR3 coding sequence is TGCGCCAGCAGCCAAGGAAACCTCGGCGGGGGGGCCTTGGATGAGCAGTTCTTC. Its protein product is CASSQGNLGGGALDEQFF.

The chain couples TRBV15 to TRBJ2-7; TRBD1 matches at 11 bases. Germline values: CDR1 LNHNV, CDR2 YYDKDF (reference sequence). The CDR3 runs 16 residues. V gave up 5 bases and J gave up 3 bases; unmatched junction bases: 9. The CDR3 spells CATSRNPGQGVYEQYF. Written as DNA, the CDR3 is TGTGCCACCAGCCGAAACCCGGGACAGGGGGTCTACGAGCAGTACTTC.

This rearrangement joins TRBV24-1 to TRBJ1-5, with D possibly matching TRBD1 (5 bases). This CDR3 spans 14 amino acids. Looked up from germline, CDR1 is KGHDR and CDR2 is SFDVKD. The CDR3 bases are TGTGCGGCAGGGCCGGAAGAAAGCAATCAGCCCCAGCATTTT. Translation: CAAGPEESNQPQHF.

The gene calls are TRBV28 and TRBJ1-4; no firm D call. The length of the CDR3 is 14 residues. V was clipped by 3 bases and J by 6 bases, with 11 bases between them. The germline CDR1 and CDR2 sequences are MDHEN and SYDVKM. Here the CDR3 reads CASSLWAGDEKLFF. As DNA, the CDR3 is TGTGCCAGCAGTTTGTGGGCTGGTGATGAAAAACTGTTTTTT.

This clone was counted a single time. V usage is TRBV24-1 and J usage is TRBJ1-5; D gene unclear. This CDR3 comprises 16 residues. V was pared by 4 bases and J by 2 bases, with 14 bases between. From germline, CDR1 is KGHDR and CDR2 SFDVKD. The CDR3 bases are TGTGCCACCAGTGACTCCGGAACCGACGGCAATCAGCCCCAGCATTTT. This gives the protein CATSDSGTDGNQPQHF.

The chain employs TRBV9 and TRBJ2-1, with 8 nucleotides matching TRBD2. V lost 4 bases, J lost 5 bases, and 5 bases stayed unmatched. The CDR3 is 14 residues long. The germline CDR1 and CDR2 sequences are SGDLS and YYNGEE. The CDR3 is CASSTGTRNNEQFF. The CDR3 DNA reads TGTGCCAGCAGCACCGGGACTAGAAACAATGAGCAGTTCTTC. The variable domain in full, with the rest retrieved from reference TRBV9 and TRBJ2-1, is DSGVTQTPKHLITATGQRVTLRCSPRSGDLSVYWYQQSLDQGLQFLIQYYNGEERAKGNILERFSAQQFPDLHSELNLSSLELGDSALYFCASSTGTRNNEQFFGPGTRLTVL.

The sample holds a few counts of this clone. The rearrangement uses TRBV27 and TRBJ1-6; D ambiguous. V lost 5 bases to trimming and J lost 0 bases, with 11 bases between them. Germline V gives CDR1 MNHEY, CDR2 SMNVEV (reference sequence). The CDR3 is 16 residues long. The CDR3: CASSPTGSSYNSPLHF. Here the CDR3 DNA reads TGTGCCAGCAGTCCCACGGGGAGCTCCTATAATTCACCCCTCCACTTT.

The chain combines TRBV27 with TRBJ1-6; possibly TRBD1 for D (6 bases). Trimming removed 7 bases at V and 6 bases at J, with 25 bases between. There are 18 residues in the CDR3. Germline V gene sequence: CDR1 MNHEY, CDR2 SMNVEV (reference sequence). The CDR3 region is CASTARGAALFLNSPLHF. The DNA of the CDR3 is TGTGCCAGCACTGCGCGGGGGGCTGCGTTGTTTCTTAATTCACCCCTCCACTTT.

This chain uses TRBV18 with TRBJ1-1; tentative D call: TRBD1 (6 bases). This CDR3 is built from 13 residues. From germline, CDR1 is KGHSH and CDR2 LQKENI. Trimming pared 5 bases from V and 2 bases from J, leaving 9 bases between. The CDR3 protein is CASSSGANTEAFF. The CDR3 nucleotides read TGTGCCAGCTCATCAGGGGCCAACACTGAAGCTTTCTTT. The full variable domain, its missing parts supplied by reference TRBV18 and TRBJ1-1, is NAGVMQNPRHLVRRRGQEARLRCSPMKGHSHVYWYRQLPEEGLKFMVYLQKENIIDESGMPKERFSAEFPKEGPSILRIQQVVRGDSAAYFCASSSGANTEAFFGQGTRLTVV.

This chain joins TRBV7-9 and TRBJ2-7; D may be TRBD1 or TRBD2 (5 bases each). The CDR3 runs 16 residues. In germline, CDR1 is SEHNR, CDR2 FQNEAQ (reference sequence). Trimming took off 6 bases at V and 7 bases at J, with 25 bases between the two ends. CDR3 amino acids: CASSGERTLEVGEQYF. The DNA of the CDR3 is TGTGCCAGCAGTGGGGAAAGGACACTGGAGGTGGGGGAGCAGTACTTC. The full variable domain, completed using reference TRBV7-9 and TRBJ2-7, is DTGVSQNPRHKITKRGQNVTFRCDPISEHNRLYWYRQTLGQGPEFLTYFQNEAQLEKSRLLSDRFSAERPKGSFSTLEIQRTEQGDSAMYLCASSGERTLEVGEQYFGPGTRLTVT.

The chain uses TRBV28 and TRBJ1-2; 8 nucleotides line up with TRBD1. Germline loops: CDR1 MDHEN, CDR2 SYDVKM. The CDR3 loop spans 13 amino acids. V gave up 0 bases and J gave up 7 bases; unmatched junction bases: 1. CDR3 loop: CASSLWDRVGYTF. In DNA form, the CDR3 reads TGTGCCAGCAGTTTATGGGACAGGGTTGGCTACACCTTC.